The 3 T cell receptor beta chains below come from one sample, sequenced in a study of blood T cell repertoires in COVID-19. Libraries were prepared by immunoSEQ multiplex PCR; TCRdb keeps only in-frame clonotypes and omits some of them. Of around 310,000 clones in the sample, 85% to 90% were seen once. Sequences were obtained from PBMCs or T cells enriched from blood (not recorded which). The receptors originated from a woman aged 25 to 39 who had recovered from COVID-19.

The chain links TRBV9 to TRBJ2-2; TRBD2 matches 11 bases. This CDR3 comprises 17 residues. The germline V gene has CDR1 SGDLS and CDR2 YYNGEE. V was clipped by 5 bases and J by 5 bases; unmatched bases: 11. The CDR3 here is CASSTDLAGGSTGELFF. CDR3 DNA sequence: TGTGCCAGCAGTACCGATTTAGCGGGAGGGAGTACCGGGGAGCTGTTTTTT.

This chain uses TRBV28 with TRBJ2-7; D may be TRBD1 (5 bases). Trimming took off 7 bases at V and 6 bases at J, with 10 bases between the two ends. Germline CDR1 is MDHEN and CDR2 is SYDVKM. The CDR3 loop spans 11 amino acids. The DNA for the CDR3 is TGTGCCAGCACAGGGCCAGGCGAGCAGTACTTC. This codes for CASTGPGEQYF.

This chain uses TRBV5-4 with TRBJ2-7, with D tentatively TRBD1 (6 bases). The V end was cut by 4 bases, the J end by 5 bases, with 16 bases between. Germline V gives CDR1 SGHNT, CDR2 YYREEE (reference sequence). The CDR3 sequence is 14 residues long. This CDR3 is CASSPIGGIHEQYF. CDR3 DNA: TGTGCCAGCAGCCCCATAGGGGGTATCCACGAGCAGTACTTC.